The 27 T cell receptor beta chains below were found in one sample sequenced in a study of radiotherapy plus CTLA-4 blockade in lung cancer. The repertoire was sequenced with immunoSEQ multiplex PCR; TCRdb's copy has only in-frame clones and lacks some. Altogether more than 95,000 clones are present, approximately 72% being singletons, with the ten largest covering around 2.8%. The sample consisted of peripheral blood, taken from a patient treated with radiotherapy plus ipilimumab. These receptors were taken from a human donor with non-small cell lung cancer who had a partial response to radiotherapy plus ipilimumab. Some clones in this sample may be carry-over from other donors' samples.

The chain carries TRBV5-8 and TRBJ1-2; TRBD1 is a possible D gene (5 bases). The CDR3 contains 14 residues. Germline loops: CDR1 SGHTS, CDR2 YDEGEE. Between the trimmed V and J ends, which lost 0 bases and 8 bases, there was a span of 14 bases. The CDR3 DNA follows: TGTGCCAGCAGCTTGGCCGGCAGGGAAGGCGGCTACACCTTC. It translates to CASSLAGREGGYTF.

CDR3 in DNA: TGCGCCAGCAGCTCCGGACAGGGATCCTACAATGAGCAGTTCTTC. Its protein is CASSSGQGSYNEQFF. V is TRBV5-1 and J is TRBJ2-1, with 8 positions matching TRBD1. Germline CDR1 SGHRS, CDR2 YFSETQ. This CDR3 has 15 residues. Trimming at V came to 3 bases and at J to 1 base, leaving 3 bases not matched to a gene.

In the case of this clone: At one end the junction does not follow the germline gene, possibly because of a read error. This rearrangement joins TRBV6-5 to TRBJ2-6; possibly TRBD1 for D (5 bases). The germline V gene encodes CDR1 MNHEY and CDR2 SVGAGI. There are 14 residues in the CDR3. DNA for the CDR3: TGTGCCAGCAGTTACATGGGTGGGGCCAACGTCCTGATTTTC. Protein sequence: CASSYMGGANVLIF.

This clone has a single count. The chain combines TRBV6-5 with TRBJ2-6; 10 nucleotides match TRBD1. The CDR3 is made up of 15 amino acids. Trimming at V came to 6 bases and at J to 4 bases, leaving 3 bases not matched to a gene. Per the germline V gene, CDR1 is MNHEY and CDR2 is SVGAGI. The CDR3 bases are TGTGCCAGCAGGACAGGGGGCGCCGGGGCCAACGTCCTGACTTTC. Encoded protein: CASRTGGAGANVLTF.

The gene calls are TRBV7-8 and TRBJ2-1, with D possibly being TRBD1 (6 bases). This CDR3 contains 14 residues. Germline V gene data show CDR1 as SGHVS and CDR2 as FQNEAQ. V lost 2 bases and J 6 bases, leaving 11 bases between the germline ends. Here the CDR3 reads CASSLYRVRNEQFF. The CDR3 DNA follows: TGTGCCAGCAGCTTATACAGGGTCCGCAATGAGCAGTTCTTC.

The chain combines TRBV5-6 with TRBJ1-2; 10 bases are shared with TRBD1. The CDR3 has 15 residues. Germline assignment: CDR1 SGHDT and CDR2 YYEEEE. V dropped 5 bases and J dropped 5; count of bases not matched to a gene: 9. CDR3 sequence reads: CASRSGTGALYGYTF. In nucleotides, the CDR3 is TGTGCCAGCAGATCCGGGACAGGGGCCCTGTATGGCTACACCTTC. The complete variable domain, with remaining parts taken from reference TRBV5-6 and TRBJ1-2, reads DAGVTQSPTHLIKTRGQQVTLRCSPKSGHDTVSWYQQALGQGPQFIFQYYEEEERQRGNFPDRFSGHQFPNYSSELNVNALLLGDSALYLCASRSGTGALYGYTFGSGTRLTVV.

This clone was observed a handful of times. The V gene is TRBV7-8, the J gene TRBJ1-5; a possible D gene is TRBD1 (5 bases). Deletions cut 6 bases from V and 4 bases from J, with 13 bases between. The CDR3 sequence is 14 residues long. The germline CDR1 and CDR2 sequences are SGHVS and FQNEAQ. For the CDR3, the DNA is TGTGCCAGCAGACCGGGGGTAGGGAATCAGCCCCAGCATTTT. It encodes CASRPGVGNQPQHF.

In this sample, this clone turned up once. The chain uses TRBV7-8 and TRBJ2-1, with D possibly TRBD1 on 6 matching bases. Looked up from germline, CDR1 is SGHVS and CDR2 is FQNEAQ. Trimming shortened V by 2 bases and J by 7 bases, and 15 bases separated the two germline ends. This CDR3 is built from 15 residues. As DNA, the CDR3 is TGTGCCAGCAGCTTAATTCTAACTACAGGGAATGAGCAGTTCTTC. This sequence encodes CASSLILTTGNEQFF.

V and J are TRBV11-2 and TRBJ2-5, with D unclear. The V end was cut by 5 bases, the J end by 5 bases, with 9 bases between. This CDR3 comprises 12 residues. Per the germline V gene, CDR1 is SGHAT and CDR2 is FQNNGV. For the CDR3, the DNA is TGTGCCAGCAGCCAGGATTGGGAGACCCAGTACTTC. It specifies CASSQDWETQYF. The variable domain in full, with the rest retrieved from reference TRBV11-2 and TRBJ2-5, is EAGVAQSPRYKIIEKRQSVAFWCNPISGHATLYWYQQILGQGPKLLIQFQNNGVVDDSQLPKDRFSAERLKGVDSTLKIQPAKLEDSAVYLCASSQDWETQYFGPGTRLLVL.

CDR3: CASSSGTSGEQETQYF. As DNA, the CDR3 is TGTGCCAGCAGCTCCGGGACTAGCGGGGAGCAAGAGACCCAGTACTTC. The chain employs TRBV5-8 and TRBJ2-5, with TRBD2 matching over 13 bases. V was pared by 3 bases and J by 2 bases, with 4 bases of the junction left unmatched. Germline values: CDR1 SGHTS, CDR2 YDEGEE. The CDR3 covers 16 residues. Using reference TRBV5-8 and TRBJ2-5 for the parts outside the CDR3, the full variable domain is EAGVTQSPTHLIKTRGQQATLRCSPISGHTSVYWYQQALGLGLQFLLWYDEGEERNRGNFPPRFSGRQFPNYSSELNVNALELEDSALYLCASSSGTSGEQETQYFGPGTRLLVL.

The chain links TRBV5-5 to TRBJ1-5; TRBD1 matches 8 bases. Germline assignment: CDR1 SGHKS and CDR2 YYEKEE (reference sequence). Trimming at V came to 1 base and at J to 8 bases, leaving 5 bases not matched to a gene. The CDR3 consists of 14 residues. The CDR3 DNA reads TGTGCCAGCAGCTTGCGACAGGGGACGAAGCCCCAGCATTTT. It codes for CASSLRQGTKPQHF. Filled out from reference TRBV5-5 and TRBJ1-5, the complete variable domain reads DAGVTQSPTHLIKTRGQQVTLRCSPISGHKSVSWYQQVLGQGPQFIFQYYEKEERGRGNFPDRFSARQFPNYSSELNVNALLLGDSALYLCASSLRQGTKPQHFGDGTRLSIL.

J is TRBJ2-1 and V is TRBV12-2; no DNA check was done on the table's D call, TRBD2. TRBV12-2 is labeled a pseudogene. This CDR3 is built from 20 residues. CDR3 in DNA: TGTGCAAGTCGCCGCACCCCATTGGCGGGAGTAGCTCGAATTTGTAATGAGCAGTTCTTC. Its translation: CASRRTPLAGVARICNEQFF.

The chain joins TRBV10-2 to TRBJ1-6, with TRBD1 matching 9 bases. Trimming removed 9 bases from V and 9 bases from J; junction bases left unmatched: 6. Per the germline V gene, CDR1 is WSHSY and CDR2 is SAAADI. The CDR3 consists of 13 residues. The CDR3 sequence: CASEQGASSPLHF. DNA of the CDR3: TGCGCCAGTGAACAGGGGGCAAGTTCACCCCTCCACTTT.

The DNA of the CDR3 is TGTGCCAGCAGTTCTAGGCCTTCGGCCCCCGAGCAGTACTTC. Translation: CASSSRPSAPEQYF. The chain couples TRBV27 to TRBJ2-7, with no clear D. The CDR3 is 14 residues long. V gave up 4 bases and J gave up 6 bases, with 16 bases separating them. Per the germline V gene, CDR1 is MNHEY and CDR2 is SMNVEV (reference sequence).

The CDR3 loop is CASSLRGPVQPQHF. The CDR3 bases are TGTGCCAGCAGTTTGAGGGGGCCCGTTCAGCCCCAGCATTTT. The rearrangement joins TRBV27 to TRBJ1-5, with TRBD1 identical over 7 bases. With V trimmed by 3 bases and J by 6 bases, 5 bases remained unmatched. Germline CDR1 reads MNHEY; CDR2 reads SMNVEV (reference sequence). The CDR3 extends over 14 amino acids.

A few counts support this clone. The chain employs TRBV11-2 and TRBJ1-4; D is possibly TRBD1 (5 bases). Germline lookup yields CDR1 SGHAT and CDR2 FQNNGV. The CDR3 loop spans 15 amino acids. V was shortened by 0 bases and J by 7 bases, with 12 bases between the two germline ends. DNA of the CDR3: TGTGCCAGCAGCTTAGATCCCACAGGAAGTGAAAAACTGTTTTTT. This encodes CASSLDPTGSEKLFF.

The rearrangement links TRBV29-1 to TRBJ2-3; D is perhaps TRBD2 (7 bases). Germline V gives CDR1 SQVTM, CDR2 ANQGSEA. This CDR3 has 12 residues. Trimming pared 6 bases from V and 12 bases from J, leaving 19 bases between. The CDR3 sequence is CSVKSGGASQYF. DNA for the CDR3: TGCAGCGTCAAGTCGGGGGGCGCCTCCCAGTATTTT.

The chain uses TRBV27 and TRBJ1-2, with D maybe TRBD1 (6 bases). Looked up from germline, CDR1 is MNHEY and CDR2 is SMNVEV (reference sequence). CDR3 length equals 17 residues. Trimming took 2 bases from V and 2 from J, leaving 18 bases between them. CDR3 sequence: CASSLRPGVGVNYGYTF. Here the CDR3 DNA reads TGTGCCAGCAGTTTACGTCCAGGGGTAGGCGTGAACTATGGCTACACCTTC.

The V and J genes are TRBV7-9 and TRBJ2-1; 10 nucleotides align to TRBD1. This CDR3 has 17 amino acids. The germline V gene encodes CDR1 SEHNR and CDR2 FQNEAQ (reference sequence). V lost 3 bases, J lost 2 bases, and 7 bases stayed unmatched. The DNA for the CDR3 is TGTGCCAGCAGCTTGGTTGGGGACAGGGGTGCCTACAATGAGCAGTTCTTC. The encoded protein is CASSLVGDRGAYNEQFF.

V gene TRBV4-3 combines with J gene TRBJ2-4; the match to TRBD2 covers 7 bases. V gave up 5 bases and J gave up 1 base; unmatched junction bases: 8. The CDR3 is 16 residues long. Germline CDR1 and CDR2: LGHNA and YSLEER. The DNA for the CDR3 is TGCGCCAGCAGCGAAGGGAGGGGAATCGCCAAAAACATTCAGTACTTC. This codes for CASSEGRGIAKNIQYF.

This clone was detected only a few times. The genes are TRBV11-1 and TRBJ1-1, with D uncertain. The CDR3 has 13 residues. Germline assignment: CDR1 SGHAT and CDR2 FQDESV (reference sequence). V dropped 5 bases and J dropped 1 base, with 8 bases sitting between them. The CDR3 DNA sequence: TGTGCCAGCAGCCCCTTTTCGAACACTGAAGCTTTCTTT. This codes for CASSPFSNTEAFF.

The chain uses TRBV6-6 and TRBJ2-7; D not certain. This CDR3 contains 15 residues. Trimming shortened V by 1 base and J by 2 bases, and 12 bases separated the two germline ends. The V gene's germline CDR1 is MNHNY and CDR2 SVGAGI (reference sequence). Here the CDR3 reads CASSYFAGQAYEQYF. The CDR3 DNA follows: TGTGCCAGCAGTTACTTCGCAGGTCAAGCCTACGAGCAGTACTTC.

This clone was counted between two and nine times. This chain joins TRBV2 and TRBJ2-3, with TRBD2 matching over 10 bases. The CDR3 is 16 amino acids. Germline V gives CDR1 SNHLY, CDR2 FYNNEI. The V segment lost 2 bases and the J segment 5 bases; nucleotides outside the gene matches: 7. CDR3 DNA sequence: TGTGCCAGCAGTGAATGGTTAGCGGGGGGACAAGATACGCAGTATTTT. Translating it yields CASSEWLAGGQDTQYF.

In this sample, this clone turned up a few times. The V gene is TRBV25-1, the J gene TRBJ2-1; a possible D gene is TRBD2 (7 bases). There are 17 residues in the CDR3. In germline, CDR1 is MGHDK, CDR2 SYGVNS. Trimming cost V 6 bases and J 0 bases, with 18 bases left between them. CDR3 coding DNA: TGTGCCAGCAGGGGGGGCGGGAGCCAAGTCTCCTACAATGAGCAGTTCTTC. Amino acids: CASRGGGSQVSYNEQFF.

The chain combines TRBV19 with TRBJ2-3; D is possibly TRBD1 (5 bases). The CDR3 is 15 amino acids. Trimming pared 0 bases from V and 2 bases from J, leaving 9 bases between. From germline, CDR1 is LNHDA and CDR2 SQIVND (reference sequence). The CDR3: CASSIDWGPTDTQYF. The CDR3 coding sequence is TGTGCCAGTAGTATAGATTGGGGCCCCACAGATACGCAGTATTTT.

The chain has TRBV7-2 and TRBJ2-1; the match to TRBD2 covers 10 bases. Germline V CDR1 and CDR2: SGHTA, FQGNSA. Unmatched junction bases numbered 10, after V lost 5 bases and J lost 6 bases. CDR3 length equals 16 residues. This chain's CDR3 is CASSPAGLAGVNEQFF. The CDR3 DNA sequence: TGTGCCAGCAGCCCGGCGGGCCTAGCGGGGGTCAATGAGCAGTTCTTC.

This sequence joins TRBV11-1 and TRBJ1-1; D not resolved. V was trimmed by 8 bases and J by 6 bases, leaving 19 bases between them. Germline CDR1 and CDR2: SGHAT and FQDESV (reference sequence). CDR3 size: 14 residues. CDR3 in amino acids: CASSTTDEFAEAFF. CDR3 coding DNA: TGTGCCAGCTCGACCACAGATGAGTTCGCTGAAGCTTTCTTT.